This TCR beta chain was captured in a study of blood T cells in healthy people across ages. As regards this clonotype: Its antigen is currently unknown.

V was pared by 2 bases and J by 8 bases, with 9 bases of the junction left unmatched. Germline V gene lookup returns CDR1 SEHNR and CDR2 FQNEAQ (reference sequence). The CDR3 is 15 amino acids. Study-level results: Strong correlation was found linking TCR beta diversity to naive T cell percentage.

A J-beta primer mix and a sample-barcoded 5' primer were used in a second PCR of about 7 to 12 cycles. Each CDR3 protein gets one entry after TCRdb re-called the 5' RACE reads with MiXCR. The table has 1 million or so distinct CDR3 sequences, over 35% seen once. Peripheral blood from each donor was collected in a volume of approximately 10 milliliters. The rearrangement links TRBV7-9 to TRBJ2-1; 7 nucleotides agree with TRBD2. This sequence originates from a woman aged 55-70 years in good health. What was sequenced was blood. The chain's CDR3 is CASSLRAGAIDEQFF. The CDR3 coding sequence is TGTGCCAGCAGCTTACGGGCGGGAGCTATAGATGAGCAGTTCTTC.